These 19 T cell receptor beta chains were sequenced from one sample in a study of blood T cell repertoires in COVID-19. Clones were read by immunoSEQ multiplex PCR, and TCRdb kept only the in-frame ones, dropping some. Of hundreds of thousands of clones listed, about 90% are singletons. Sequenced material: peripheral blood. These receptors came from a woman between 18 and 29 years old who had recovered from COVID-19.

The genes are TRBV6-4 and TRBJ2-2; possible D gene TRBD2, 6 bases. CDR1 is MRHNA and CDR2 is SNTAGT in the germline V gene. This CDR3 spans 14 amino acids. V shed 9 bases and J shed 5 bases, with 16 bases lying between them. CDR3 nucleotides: TGTGCCAGACCCCGGGCCGGAGGGACCGGGGAGCTGTTTTTT. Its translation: CARPRAGGTGELFF.

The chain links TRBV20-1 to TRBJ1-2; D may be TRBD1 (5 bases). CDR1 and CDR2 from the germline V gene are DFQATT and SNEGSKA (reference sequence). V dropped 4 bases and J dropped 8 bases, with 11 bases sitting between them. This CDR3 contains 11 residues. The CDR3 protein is CSAMRQSGYTF. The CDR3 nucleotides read TGCAGTGCTATGAGACAGAGCGGCTACACCTTC.

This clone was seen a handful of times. The DNA for the CDR3 is TGTGCCAGCAAACTAGCTCCCTACACCGGGGAGCTGTTTTTT. It is translated as CASKLAPYTGELFF. The chain links TRBV6-5 to TRBJ2-2; D perhaps matches TRBD2 (6 bases). V lost 7 bases and J 3 bases, leaving 12 bases between the germline ends. Germline V gene sequence: CDR1 MNHEY, CDR2 SVGAGI. The CDR3 is made up of 14 amino acids.

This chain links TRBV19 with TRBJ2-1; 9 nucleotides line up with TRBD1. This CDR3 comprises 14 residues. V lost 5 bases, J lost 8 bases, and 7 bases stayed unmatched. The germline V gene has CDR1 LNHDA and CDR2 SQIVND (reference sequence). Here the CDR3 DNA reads TGTGCCAGTAGTGCGGGACAGGGACGGGATGAGCAGTTCTTC. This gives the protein CASSAGQGRDEQFF.

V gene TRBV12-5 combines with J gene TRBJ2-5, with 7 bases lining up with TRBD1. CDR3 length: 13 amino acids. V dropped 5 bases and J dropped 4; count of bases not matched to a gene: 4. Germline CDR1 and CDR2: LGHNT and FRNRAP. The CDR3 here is CASGGDRRETQYF. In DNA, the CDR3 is TGTGCTAGTGGTGGGGACAGACGAGAGACCCAGTACTTC.

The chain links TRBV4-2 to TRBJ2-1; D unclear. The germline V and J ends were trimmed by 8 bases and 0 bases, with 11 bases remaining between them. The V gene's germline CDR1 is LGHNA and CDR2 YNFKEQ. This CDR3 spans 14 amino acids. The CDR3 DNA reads TGTGCCAGCTCGCAAGAGAGCTCCTACAATGAGCAGTTCTTC. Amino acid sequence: CASSQESSYNEQFF.

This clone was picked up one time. The CDR3 DNA reads TGTGCCTGGAGTGGGTCGATTAGGGGGAACAATGAGCAGTTCTTC. This sequence encodes CAWSGSIRGNNEQFF. V is TRBV30 and J is TRBJ2-1, with D possibly TRBD1 on 6 matching bases. This CDR3 is built from 15 residues. Germline assignment: CDR1 GTSNPN and CDR2 SVGIG (reference sequence). The V end lost 1 base, the J end lost 5 bases, and 15 bases lay between the germline ends. Full variable domain (missing parts from reference TRBV30 and TRBJ2-1): SQTIHQWPATLVQPVGSPLSLECTVEGTSNPNLYWYRQAAGRGLQLLFYSVGIGQISSEVPQNLSASRPQDRQFILSSKKLLLSDSGFYLCAWSGSIRGNNEQFFGPGTRLTVL.

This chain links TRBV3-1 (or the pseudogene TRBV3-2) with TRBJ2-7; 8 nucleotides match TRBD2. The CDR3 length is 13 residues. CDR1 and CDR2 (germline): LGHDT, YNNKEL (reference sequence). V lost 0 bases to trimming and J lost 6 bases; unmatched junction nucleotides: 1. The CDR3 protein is CASSQDGTSEQYF. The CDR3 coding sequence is TGTGCCAGCAGCCAAGACGGGACTAGCGAGCAGTACTTC.

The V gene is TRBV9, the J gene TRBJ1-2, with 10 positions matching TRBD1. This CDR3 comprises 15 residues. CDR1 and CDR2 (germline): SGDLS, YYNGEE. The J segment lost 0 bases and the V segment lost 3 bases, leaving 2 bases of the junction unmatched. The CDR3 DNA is TGTGCCAGCAGCGGTGGGACAGGGGCTAACTATGGCTACACCTTC. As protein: CASSGGTGANYGYTF.

In DNA, the CDR3 is TGCGCCAGCAGCCGAGGGGGACAGGGAGAGATTGAAGCTTTCTTT. Translating gives CASSRGGQGEIEAFF. The chain couples TRBV4-1 to TRBJ1-1, with 9 bases that match TRBD1. The V gene end was trimmed by 4 bases and the J gene end by 7 bases; junction bases not matched to a gene: 10. The CDR3 consists of 15 residues. The germline CDR1 and CDR2 sequences are MGHRA and YSYEKL.

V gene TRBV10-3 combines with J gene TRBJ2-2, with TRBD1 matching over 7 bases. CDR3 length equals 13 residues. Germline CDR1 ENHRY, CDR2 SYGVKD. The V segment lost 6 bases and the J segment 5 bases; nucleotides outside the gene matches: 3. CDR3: CAISETGTGELFF. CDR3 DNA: TGTGCCATCAGCGAGACAGGGACCGGGGAGCTGTTTTTT.

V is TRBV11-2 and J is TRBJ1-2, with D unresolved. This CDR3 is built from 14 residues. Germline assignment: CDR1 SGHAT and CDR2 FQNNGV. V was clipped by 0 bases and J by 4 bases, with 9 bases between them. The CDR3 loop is CASSLDEGFYGYTF. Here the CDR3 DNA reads TGTGCCAGCAGCTTAGATGAGGGCTTCTATGGCTACACCTTC.

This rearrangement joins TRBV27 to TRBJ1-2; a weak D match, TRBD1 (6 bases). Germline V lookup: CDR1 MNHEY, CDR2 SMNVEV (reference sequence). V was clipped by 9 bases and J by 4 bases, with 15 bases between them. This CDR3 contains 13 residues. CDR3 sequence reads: CASSRTASYGYTF. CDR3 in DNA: TGTGCCAGTTCCAGGACAGCATCCTATGGCTACACCTTC.

CDR3 protein: CATRDRGTGELFF. CDR3 bases: TGTGCCACCAGGGACAGAGGCACCGGGGAGCTGTTTTTT. This chain connects TRBV24-1 to TRBJ2-2, with D possibly matching TRBD1 (6 bases). With 7 bases removed from V and 4 bases from J, the gap between germline ends came to 9 bases. Per the germline V gene, CDR1 is KGHDR and CDR2 is SFDVKD. The CDR3 is made up of 13 amino acids.

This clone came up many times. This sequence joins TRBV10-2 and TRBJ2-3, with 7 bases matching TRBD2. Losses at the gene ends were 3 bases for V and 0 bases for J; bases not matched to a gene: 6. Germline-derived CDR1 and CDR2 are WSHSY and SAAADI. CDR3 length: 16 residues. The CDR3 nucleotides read TGCGCCAGCAGTGATCGGACTAGAGAGAGCACAGATACGCAGTATTTT. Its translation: CASSDRTRESTDTQYF.

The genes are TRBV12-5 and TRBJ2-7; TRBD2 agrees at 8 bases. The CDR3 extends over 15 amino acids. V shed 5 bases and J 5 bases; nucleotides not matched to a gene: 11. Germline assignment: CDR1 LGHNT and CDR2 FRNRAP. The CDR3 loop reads CASGPASGSTDEQYF. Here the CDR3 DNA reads TGTGCTAGTGGTCCGGCAAGCGGGAGTACTGACGAGCAGTACTTC.

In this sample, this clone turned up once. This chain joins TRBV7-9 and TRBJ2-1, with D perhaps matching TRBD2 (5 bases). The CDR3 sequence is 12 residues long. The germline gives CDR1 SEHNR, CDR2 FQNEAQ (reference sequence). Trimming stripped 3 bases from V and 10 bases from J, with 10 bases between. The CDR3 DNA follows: TGTGCCAGCAGCTTCAGTGGGAGAGAGCAGTTCTTC. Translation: CASSFSGREQFF.

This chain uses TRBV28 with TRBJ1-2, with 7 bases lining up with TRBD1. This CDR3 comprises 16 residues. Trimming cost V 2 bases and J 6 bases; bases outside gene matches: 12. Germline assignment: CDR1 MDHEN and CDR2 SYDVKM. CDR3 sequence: CASSLPGQGGTHGYTF. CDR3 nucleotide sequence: TGTGCCAGCAGTTTACCCGGACAAGGGGGCACCCATGGCTACACCTTC.

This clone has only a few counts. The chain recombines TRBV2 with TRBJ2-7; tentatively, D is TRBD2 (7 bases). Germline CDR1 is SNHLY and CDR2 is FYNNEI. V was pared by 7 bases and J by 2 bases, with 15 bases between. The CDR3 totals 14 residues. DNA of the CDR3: TGTGCCAGCACGAGCGGGACACTTACCTACGAGCAGTACTTC. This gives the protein CASTSGTLTYEQYF.